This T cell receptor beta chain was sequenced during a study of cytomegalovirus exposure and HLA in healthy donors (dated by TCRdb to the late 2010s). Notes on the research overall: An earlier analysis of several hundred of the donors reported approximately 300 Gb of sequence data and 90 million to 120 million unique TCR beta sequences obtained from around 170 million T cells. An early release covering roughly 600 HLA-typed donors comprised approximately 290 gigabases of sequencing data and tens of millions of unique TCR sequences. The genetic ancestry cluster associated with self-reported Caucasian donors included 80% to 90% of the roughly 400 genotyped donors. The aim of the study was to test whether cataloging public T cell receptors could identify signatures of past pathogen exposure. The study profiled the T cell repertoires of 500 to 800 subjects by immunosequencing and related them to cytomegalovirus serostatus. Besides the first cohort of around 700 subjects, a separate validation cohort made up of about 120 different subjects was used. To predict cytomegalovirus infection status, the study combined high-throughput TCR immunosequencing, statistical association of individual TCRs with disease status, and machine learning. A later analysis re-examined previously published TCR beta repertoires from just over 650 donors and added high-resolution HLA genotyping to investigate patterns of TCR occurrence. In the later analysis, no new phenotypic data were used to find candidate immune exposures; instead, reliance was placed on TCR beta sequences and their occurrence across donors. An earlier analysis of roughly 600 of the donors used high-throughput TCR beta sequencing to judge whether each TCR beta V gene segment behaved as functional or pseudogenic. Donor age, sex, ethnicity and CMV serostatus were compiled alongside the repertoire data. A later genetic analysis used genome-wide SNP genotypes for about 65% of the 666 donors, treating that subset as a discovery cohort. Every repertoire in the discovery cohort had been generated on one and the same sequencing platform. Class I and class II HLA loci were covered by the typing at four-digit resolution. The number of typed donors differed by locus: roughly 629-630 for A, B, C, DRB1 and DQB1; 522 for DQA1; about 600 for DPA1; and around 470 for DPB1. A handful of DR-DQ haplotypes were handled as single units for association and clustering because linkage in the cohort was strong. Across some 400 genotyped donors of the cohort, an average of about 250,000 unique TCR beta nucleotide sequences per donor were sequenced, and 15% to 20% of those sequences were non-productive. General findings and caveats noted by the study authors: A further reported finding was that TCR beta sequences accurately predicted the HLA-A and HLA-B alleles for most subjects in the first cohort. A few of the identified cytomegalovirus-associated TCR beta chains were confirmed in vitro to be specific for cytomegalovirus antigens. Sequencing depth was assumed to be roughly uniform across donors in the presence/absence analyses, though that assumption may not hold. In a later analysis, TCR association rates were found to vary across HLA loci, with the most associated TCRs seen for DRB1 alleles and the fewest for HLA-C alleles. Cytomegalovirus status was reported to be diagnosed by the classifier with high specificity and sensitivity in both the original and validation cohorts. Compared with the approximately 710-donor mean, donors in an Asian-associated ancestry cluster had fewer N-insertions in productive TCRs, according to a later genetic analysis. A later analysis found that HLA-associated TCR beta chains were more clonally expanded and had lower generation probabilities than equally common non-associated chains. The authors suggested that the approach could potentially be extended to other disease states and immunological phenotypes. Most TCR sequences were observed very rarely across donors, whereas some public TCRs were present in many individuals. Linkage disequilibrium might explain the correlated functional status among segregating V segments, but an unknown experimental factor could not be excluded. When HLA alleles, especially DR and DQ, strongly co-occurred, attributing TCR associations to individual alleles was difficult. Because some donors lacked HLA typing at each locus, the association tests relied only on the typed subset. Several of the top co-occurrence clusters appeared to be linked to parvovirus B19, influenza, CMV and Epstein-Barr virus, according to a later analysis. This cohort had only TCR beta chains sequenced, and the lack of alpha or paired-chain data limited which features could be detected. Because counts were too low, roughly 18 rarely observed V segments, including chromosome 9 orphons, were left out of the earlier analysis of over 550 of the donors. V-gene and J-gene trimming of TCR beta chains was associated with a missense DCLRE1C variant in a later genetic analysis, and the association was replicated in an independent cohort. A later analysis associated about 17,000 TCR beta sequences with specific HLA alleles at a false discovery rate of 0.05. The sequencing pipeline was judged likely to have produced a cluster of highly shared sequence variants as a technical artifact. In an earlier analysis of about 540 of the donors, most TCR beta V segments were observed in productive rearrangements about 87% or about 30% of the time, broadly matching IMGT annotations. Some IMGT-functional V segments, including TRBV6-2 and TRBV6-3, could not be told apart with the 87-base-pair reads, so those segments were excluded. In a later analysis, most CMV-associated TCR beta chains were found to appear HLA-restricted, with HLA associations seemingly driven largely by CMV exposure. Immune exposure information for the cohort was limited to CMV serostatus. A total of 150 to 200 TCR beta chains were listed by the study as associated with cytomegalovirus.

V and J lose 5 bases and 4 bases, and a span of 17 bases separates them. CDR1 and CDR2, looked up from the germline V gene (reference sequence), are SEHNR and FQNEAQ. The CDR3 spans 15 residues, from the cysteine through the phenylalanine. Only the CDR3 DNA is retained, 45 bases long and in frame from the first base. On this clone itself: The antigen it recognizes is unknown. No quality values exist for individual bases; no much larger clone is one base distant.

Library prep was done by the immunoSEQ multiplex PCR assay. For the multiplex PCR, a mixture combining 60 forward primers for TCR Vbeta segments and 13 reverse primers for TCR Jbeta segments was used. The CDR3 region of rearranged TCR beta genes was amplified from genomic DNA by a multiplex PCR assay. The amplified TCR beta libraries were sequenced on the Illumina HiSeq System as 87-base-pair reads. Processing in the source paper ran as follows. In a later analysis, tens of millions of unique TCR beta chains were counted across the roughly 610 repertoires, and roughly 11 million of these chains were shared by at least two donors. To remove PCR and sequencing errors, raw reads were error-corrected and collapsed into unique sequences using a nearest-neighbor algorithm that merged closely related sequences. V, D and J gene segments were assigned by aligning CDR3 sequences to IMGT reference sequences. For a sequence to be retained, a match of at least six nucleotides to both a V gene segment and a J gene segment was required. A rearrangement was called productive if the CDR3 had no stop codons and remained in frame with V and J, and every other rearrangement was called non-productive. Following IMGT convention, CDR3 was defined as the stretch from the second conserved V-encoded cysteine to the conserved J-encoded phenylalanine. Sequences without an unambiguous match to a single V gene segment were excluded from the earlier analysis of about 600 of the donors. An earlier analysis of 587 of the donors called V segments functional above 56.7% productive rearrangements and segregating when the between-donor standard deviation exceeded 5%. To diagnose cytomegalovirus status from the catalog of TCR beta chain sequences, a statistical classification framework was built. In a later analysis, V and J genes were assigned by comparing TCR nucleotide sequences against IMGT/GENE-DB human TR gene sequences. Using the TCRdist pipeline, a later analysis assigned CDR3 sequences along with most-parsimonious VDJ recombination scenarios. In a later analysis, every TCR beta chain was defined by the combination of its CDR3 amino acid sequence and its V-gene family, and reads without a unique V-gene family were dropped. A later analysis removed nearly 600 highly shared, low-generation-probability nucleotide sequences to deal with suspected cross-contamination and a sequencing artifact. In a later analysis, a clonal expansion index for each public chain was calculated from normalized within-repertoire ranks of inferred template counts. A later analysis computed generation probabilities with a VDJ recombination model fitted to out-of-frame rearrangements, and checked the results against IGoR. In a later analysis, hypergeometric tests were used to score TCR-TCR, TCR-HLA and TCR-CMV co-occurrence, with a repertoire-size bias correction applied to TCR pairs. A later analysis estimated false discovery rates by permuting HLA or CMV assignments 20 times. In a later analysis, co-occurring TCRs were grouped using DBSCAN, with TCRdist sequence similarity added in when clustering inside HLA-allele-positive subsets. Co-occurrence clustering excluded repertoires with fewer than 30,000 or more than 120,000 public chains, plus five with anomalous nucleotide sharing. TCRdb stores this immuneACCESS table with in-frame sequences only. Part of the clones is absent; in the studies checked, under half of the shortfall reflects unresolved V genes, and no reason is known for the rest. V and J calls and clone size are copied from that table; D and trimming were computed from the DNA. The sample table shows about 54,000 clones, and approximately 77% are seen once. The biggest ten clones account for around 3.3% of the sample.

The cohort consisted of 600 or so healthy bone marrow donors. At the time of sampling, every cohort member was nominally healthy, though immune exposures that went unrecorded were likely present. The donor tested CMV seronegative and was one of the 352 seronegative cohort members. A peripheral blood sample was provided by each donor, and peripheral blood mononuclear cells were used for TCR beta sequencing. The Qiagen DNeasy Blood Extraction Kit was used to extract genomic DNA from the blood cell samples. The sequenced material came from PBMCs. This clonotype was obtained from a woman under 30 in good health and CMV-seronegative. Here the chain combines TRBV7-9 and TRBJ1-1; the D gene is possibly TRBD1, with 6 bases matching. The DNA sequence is TGTGCCAGCAGCAGGCCTCAGGGGTTAGGCACTGAAGCTTTCTTT. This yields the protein CASSRPQGLGTEAFF.